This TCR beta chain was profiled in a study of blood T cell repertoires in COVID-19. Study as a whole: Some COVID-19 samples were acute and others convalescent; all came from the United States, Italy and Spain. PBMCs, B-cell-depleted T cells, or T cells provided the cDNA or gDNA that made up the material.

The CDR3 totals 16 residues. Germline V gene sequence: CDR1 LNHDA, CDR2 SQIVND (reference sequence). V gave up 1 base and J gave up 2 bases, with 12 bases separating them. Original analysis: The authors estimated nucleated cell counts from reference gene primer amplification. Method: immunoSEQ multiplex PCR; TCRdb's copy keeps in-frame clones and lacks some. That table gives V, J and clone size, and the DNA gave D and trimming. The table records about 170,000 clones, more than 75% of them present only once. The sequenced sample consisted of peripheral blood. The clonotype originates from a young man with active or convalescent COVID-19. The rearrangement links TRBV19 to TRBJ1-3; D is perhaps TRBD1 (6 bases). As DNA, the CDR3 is TGTGCCAGTAGTATAGGAGGAGCAGGGGCTGGAAACACCATATATTTT. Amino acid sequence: CASSIGGAGAGNTIYF.